This T cell receptor beta chain was sequenced during a study of blood T cell repertoires in COVID-19. At the level of the study: The analysed material was cDNA or gDNA that came from T cells, B-cell-depleted T cells, or PBMCs.

Original processing notes: Reference gene primer amplification gave nucleated cell count estimates. TCRdb's copy holds only in-frame clones and misses some; the assay was immunoSEQ multiplex PCR. For V, J and clone size, that table is used; D and trimming come from the DNA. The sample records 160,000 or so clones, around 83% being singletons. The sequence derives from a woman aged 45-65 years with acute or convalescent COVID-19. The sample was peripheral blood.

The CDR3 sequence: CASTGFNEQFF. The CDR3 region has the DNA TGTGCCAGTACGGGTTTCAATGAGCAGTTCTTC. The V gene is TRBV19, the J gene TRBJ2-1; D unresolved. Germline V gives CDR1 LNHDA, CDR2 SQIVND (reference sequence). V lost 7 bases, J lost 6 bases, and 7 bases lay in between. The CDR3 runs 11 residues.